Included here is one TCR beta chain sequence, with context. The data belong to a study of pediatric ulcerative colitis. Germline CDR1 reads SQVTM; CDR2 reads ANQGSEA. CDR3 length: 13 residues. J gave up 3 bases and V 7 bases, and 5 bases lay outside the gene matches. Using immunoSEQ multiplex PCR, the repertoire was profiled, and TCRdb retains in-frame clones only, with some absent. The data show roughly 49,000 clones, about 78% seen once. Rectal tissue came from one to two pinch biopsies taken at colonoscopy. The sequenced sample consisted of gut tissue. The clonotype comes from a girl aged 5-17 years with moderate ulcerative colitis. The rearrangement joins TRBV29-1 to TRBJ2-7, with 11 bases identical to TRBD2. CDR3: CSGATSGNYEQYF. In DNA, the CDR3 is TGCAGCGGTGCGACTAGCGGGAACTACGAGCAGTACTTC.